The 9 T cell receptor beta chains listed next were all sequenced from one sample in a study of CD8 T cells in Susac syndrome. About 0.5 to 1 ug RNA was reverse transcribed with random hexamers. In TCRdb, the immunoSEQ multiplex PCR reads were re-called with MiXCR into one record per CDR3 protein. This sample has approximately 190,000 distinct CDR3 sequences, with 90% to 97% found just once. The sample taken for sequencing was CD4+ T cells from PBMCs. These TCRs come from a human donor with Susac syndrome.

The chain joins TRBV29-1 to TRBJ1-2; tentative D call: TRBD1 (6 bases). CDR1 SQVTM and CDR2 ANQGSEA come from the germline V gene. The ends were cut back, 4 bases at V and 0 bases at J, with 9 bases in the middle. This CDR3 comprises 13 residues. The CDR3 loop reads CSVVAGANYGYTF. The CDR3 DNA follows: TGCAGCGTTGTTGCAGGGGCTAACTATGGCTACACCTTC.

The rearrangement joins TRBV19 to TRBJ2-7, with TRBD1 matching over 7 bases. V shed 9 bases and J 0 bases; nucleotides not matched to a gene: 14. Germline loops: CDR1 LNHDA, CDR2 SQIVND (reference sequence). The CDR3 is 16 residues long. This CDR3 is CASASQRTGLSYEQYF. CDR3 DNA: TGTGCCAGCGCGTCCCAACGGACAGGTCTCTCCTACGAGCAGTACTTC.

Here the CDR3 DNA reads TGCAGCGTCTCATACTCGACAGGGAACACTGAAGCTTTCTTT. Protein product: CSVSYSTGNTEAFF. The chain uses TRBV29-1 and TRBJ1-1; a possible D gene is TRBD1 (6 bases). The CDR3 covers 14 residues. CDR1 is SQVTM and CDR2 is ANQGSEA in the germline V gene. V gave up 6 bases and J gave up 1 base, with 15 bases separating them.

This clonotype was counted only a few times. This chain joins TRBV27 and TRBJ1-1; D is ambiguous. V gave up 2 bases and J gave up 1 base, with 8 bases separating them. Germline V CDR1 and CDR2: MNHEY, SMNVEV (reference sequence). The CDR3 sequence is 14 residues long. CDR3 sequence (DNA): TGTGCCAGCAGTTTACCCGGGCGGAACACTGAAGCTTTCTTT. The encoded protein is CASSLPGRNTEAFF.

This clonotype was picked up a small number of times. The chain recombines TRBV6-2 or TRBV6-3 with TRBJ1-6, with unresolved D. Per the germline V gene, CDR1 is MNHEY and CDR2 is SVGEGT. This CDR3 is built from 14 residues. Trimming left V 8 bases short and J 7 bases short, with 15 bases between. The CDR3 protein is CASAQLGGNSPLHF. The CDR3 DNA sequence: TGTGCCAGCGCTCAACTTGGAGGAAATTCACCCCTCCACTTT.

The CDR3 nucleotides read TGTGCCAGCACCGTAGCGGGGCACTCCTACGAGCAGTACTTC. Protein: CASTVAGHSYEQYF. This chain joins TRBV2 and TRBJ2-7, with 8 bases lining up with TRBD2. This CDR3 contains 14 residues. Germline lookup yields CDR1 SNHLY and CDR2 FYNNEI. The V and J ends lost 7 bases and 0 bases, in that order; junction bases with no gene match: 5.

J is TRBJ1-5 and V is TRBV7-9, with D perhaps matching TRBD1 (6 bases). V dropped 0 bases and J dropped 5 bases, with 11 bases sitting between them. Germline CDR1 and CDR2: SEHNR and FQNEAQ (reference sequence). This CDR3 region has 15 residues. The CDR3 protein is CASSLAAGAHQPQHF. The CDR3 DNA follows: TGTGCCAGCAGCTTAGCGGCAGGGGCCCATCAGCCCCAGCATTTT.

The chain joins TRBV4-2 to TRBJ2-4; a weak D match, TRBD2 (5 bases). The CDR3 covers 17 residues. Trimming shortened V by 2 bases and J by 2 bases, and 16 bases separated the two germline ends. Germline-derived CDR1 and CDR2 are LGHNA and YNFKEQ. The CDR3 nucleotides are TGTGCCAGCAGCCAAAGTGGAGGCATGGGAACCAAAAACATTCAGTACTTC. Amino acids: CASSQSGGMGTKNIQYF.

The CDR3 nucleotides read TGTGCCAGCAGCGTAGACCCCATAGCGGGGGCACTAGAGACCCAGTACTTC. This sequence encodes CASSVDPIAGALETQYF. The chain uses TRBV9 and TRBJ2-5; 9 bases line up with TRBD2. Germline CDR1 and CDR2: SGDLS and YYNGEE. Germline trimming cut 0 bases from V and 4 bases from J; bases unmatched to any gene: 10. The CDR3 sequence is 17 residues long. The complete variable domain, with remaining parts taken from reference TRBV9 and TRBJ2-5, reads DSGVTQTPKHLITATGQRVTLRCSPRSGDLSVYWYQQSLDQGLQFLIQYYNGEERAKGNILERFSAQQFPDLHSELNLSSLELGDSALYFCASSVDPIAGALETQYFGPGTRLLVL.